A selection of T cell receptor beta chains follows, all from one sample in a study of blood T cell repertoires in COVID-19. Profiled with immunoSEQ multiplex PCR; TCRdb holds only in-frame clones, not every one. This table holds 94,000 or so clones, approximately 90% found once. The material sequenced was peripheral blood. The receptors were gathered from a woman older than 75 with active COVID-19. CDR3s leave out the opening cysteine and the closing phenylalanine or tryptophan.

J | V | CDR3
TRBJ2-7 | TRBV6-5 | ASSYSTVESYEQY
TRBJ2-7 | TRBV18 | ASSLGTSGSSVEQY
TRBJ2-3 | TRBV19 | ASSPRAQGATDTQY
TRBJ2-5 | TRBV28 | ASSPGLAGAGAQY
TRBJ2-1 | TRBV3-1/TRBV3-2 | ASSPKSGRAADEQF
TRBJ2-3 | TRBV28 | ASGPPDTQY
TRBJ2-2 | TRBV14 | ASSQGLGTSSTGELF
TRBJ2-3 | TRBV7-2 | ASSTGTSGVGTQY
TRBJ2-1 | TRBV18 | ASSPGGTWAYNEQF
TRBJ2-5 | TRBV29-1 | SGWASGRAWQETQY
TRBJ2-5 | TRBV6-5 | ASRPTAGGPETQY
TRBJ1-1 | TRBV20-1 | SASRYRRFTEAF
TRBJ1-1 | TRBV5-5 | ASSLTGFVNTEAF
TRBJ2-3 | TRBV7-2 | ASSPTSWEDTQY
TRBJ2-1 | TRBV7-2 | ASSLMLLHYNEQF
TRBJ1-5 | TRBV5-8 | ASSFMLGAPGDQPQH
TRBJ2-7 | TRBV4-2 | ASSQGGGYEQY
TRBJ2-5 | TRBV5-4 | ASTYRRGETQY
TRBJ2-2 | TRBV28 | ASSFGLADTGELF
TRBJ2-7 | TRBV7-2 | ASSSGQNSYEQY
TRBJ1-5 | TRBV21-1 | ASSKGTAYQPQH
TRBJ1-5 | TRBV28 | ASSLPIRGVRHQPQH
TRBJ2-1 | TRBV7-2 | ASSLSFGNEQF
TRBJ2-2 | TRBV7-2 | ASSPRLLAGTGELF
TRBJ1-2 | TRBV25-1 | ASSAGTGVYGYT
TRBJ1-2 | TRBV5-6 | ASSLASGTANYGYT